These T cell receptor beta chains were read from a single sample in a study of shared clonotypes between healthy human individuals. The table came from immunoSEQ multiplex PCR; TCRdb's copy has only in-frame clones and leaves some out. This table holds about 2.4 million clones, roughly 93% found once. The sequenced material came from naive CD4+ T cells from PBMCs. The origin of the receptors is a young man in good health. Some clones in this sample may be carry-over from other donors' samples. The CDR3 runs from the conserved cysteine through the conserved F or W. D genes are given only for firm matches.

v_call | d_call | cdr3_aa
TRBV5-1 | - | CASSLVVNTGELFF
TRBV30 | - | CAWSRTGGRSGNTIYF
TRBV7-2 | - | CASSSGWGNTEAFF
TRBV7-2 | - | CASSLTSGSIGTDTQYF
TRBV11-2 | - | CASSLVPDSYEQYF
TRBV5-4 | - | CASSLFRGSGANVLTF
TRBV10-3 | TRBD2 | CAISDSGTNQETQYF
TRBV4-1 | TRBD2 | CASSPRRSGGSYNEQFF
TRBV29-1 | - | CSAPGGTDTQYF
TRBV25-1 | - | CASGGGNQETQYF
TRBV2 | - | CASSSGTNTEAFF
TRBV18 | - | CASSSNGIEAFF
TRBV7-3 | TRBD2 | CASSLRGGYEQYF
TRBV29-1 | - | CSAVHGNTIYF
TRBV6-1 | - | CASRLDSRYEQYF
TRBV19 | - | CASSEISGSSNQPQHF
TRBV6-6 | TRBD2 | CASSYPTSGRRGEQYF
TRBV11-2 | TRBD1 | CASSLLPRQGTYQETQYF
TRBV6-5 | - | CASSYDRGDFYGYTF
TRBV10-3 | TRBD2 | CAISEAGTSGSIRPGELFF
TRBV4-1 | - | CASSQSDRQLNEQYF
TRBV11-2 | TRBD1 | CASSLDLPTGGGYEQYF
TRBV11-2 | - | CASSLQRVQYF
TRBV6-6 | - | CASSYSRLTYEQYF
TRBV6-1 | TRBD1 | CASSAGTGSSNEQFF
TRBV18 | TRBD2 | CASSPLAGPTDTQYF
TRBV10-3 | - | CAIRDGYNEQFF
TRBV14 | - | CASSRQPSYEQYF
TRBV28 | TRBD2 | CASSPGLAGGSLLGETQYF
TRBV6-1 | - | CASKVSHGDHYEQYF
TRBV29-1 | - | CSVARSTRSTDTQYF
TRBV7-2 | TRBD2 | CASSLKASGQETQYF
TRBV5-1 | - | CASSYGATDTQYF
TRBV2 | TRBD1 | CASSPGTGGYEQYF
TRBV15 | TRBD2 | CATSRSSGRASYTQYF
TRBV14 | - | CASSQNRDGLNEKLFF
TRBV5-4 | - | CASSFNLGLGQYF
TRBV11-3 | - | CASSEGGRNTQYF
TRBV5-1 | - | CASSLTAGARWEQFF
TRBV7-2 | TRBD1 | CASSGDRGGAYGYTF
TRBV28 | TRBD2 | CASRVRLAGGREQYF
TRBV2 | - | CASREPGGQYF
TRBV27 | - | CASSSLGGNEKLFF
TRBV7-9 | - | CASSLLAGTGNTIYF
TRBV18 | - | CASSPRWSTDTQYF
TRBV18 | - | CASSPPGWGTEAFF
TRBV7-9 | - | CASSLEGVSYNEQFF
TRBV7-9 | - | CASSLVRKGRTGELFF
TRBV9 | - | CASSEGPNEKLFF
TRBV9 | TRBD2 | CASILAAGVYF
TRBV5-6 | - | CASSSISVNEAFF
TRBV13 | TRBD1 | CASSSSSGTGGYNEQFF
TRBV28 | TRBD1 | CASSAADRGYNQPQHF
TRBV4-3 | - | CASSQDLVLRGSQHF
TRBV2 | - | CASSYEGEQFF